This entry features one T cell receptor (beta chain) sequence. The sample is drawn from a study of early T cells in non-severe SARS-CoV-2 infection. Germline CDR1 is DFQATT and CDR2 is SNEGSKA (reference sequence). The V and J ends lost 3 bases and 8 bases respectively, with 11 bases between them. The CDR3 runs to 12 residues. TCRdb re-called the 5' RACE reads through MiXCR, storing one row per CDR3 protein. The data show about 60,000 distinct CDR3 sequences, with roughly a sixth seen just once and roughly 9% held by the top ten. This TCR derives from an adult who was a healthcare worker with PCR-confirmed SARS-CoV-2 infection or an uninfected control (not recorded which). V usage is TRBV20-1 and J usage is TRBJ2-1, with a possible D match to TRBD1 (5 bases). The source was whole blood, collected at baseline. In DNA form, the CDR3 reads TGCAGTGCTAGCCTTACAGGTGATGAGCAGTTCTTC. Translating it yields CSASLTGDEQFF.